One sample yielded the 8 T cell receptor beta chains listed below, sequenced in a study of T cells in women clearing cervical HPV infection. Only in-frame clones appear in the TCRdb table, and some are missing; sequencing was by immunoSEQ multiplex PCR. Its table records tens of thousands of clones. The source material was blood buffy coat. The receptors were sampled from a woman aged 18 to 75 with a cervical HPV16 infection that either progressed to CIN3+ or cleared (not recorded which).

To note about this clone: The read ends 3 residues before the CDR3 terminus; that terminus is restored from the germline J gene. The chain joins TRBV7-9 to TRBJ2-5; 7 bases map to TRBD1. The germline V gene encodes CDR1 SEHNR and CDR2 FQNEAQ (reference sequence). With 4 bases clipped from V and 4 bases from J, the junction kept 9 bases outside the gene matches. This CDR3 region has 15 residues. CDR3 DNA (partial): TGTGCCAGCAGCTCGCCTACAGGGGTGGGAGAGACC. As protein: CASSSPTGVGET. Given in full, the CDR3 is CASSSPTGVGETQYF.

Points on this clone: The observed sequence ends 3 residues before the CDR3 terminus, with the missing tail filled in from the germline J gene. The rearrangement joins TRBV7-9 to TRBJ1-1, with 7 bases lining up with TRBD1. V was clipped by 5 bases and J by 4 bases; unmatched bases: 4. This CDR3 region has 13 residues. Germline V CDR1 and CDR2: SEHNR, FQNEAQ (reference sequence). The CDR3 is CASSGQASTEAFF. The CDR3 DNA, read in part, is TGTGCCAGCAGCGGACAGGCGAGCACTGAA.

CDR3 DNA, as far as it was read: TGCAGCGTTGCAGGTAGGGCCTACAATGAG. Residues: CSVAGRAYNE. The full CDR3 protein reads CSVAGRAYNEQFF. The chain employs TRBV29-1 and TRBJ2-1; D ambiguous. Read data end 3 residues before the CDR3 end; the end is taken from the germline J gene. Germline values: CDR1 SQVTM, CDR2 ANQGSEA. CDR3 length: 13 residues. Trimming stripped 4 bases from V and 2 bases from J, with 9 bases between.

With regard to this clone: One end of the junction does not line up with germline, which may come from a read error. The CDR3 end is not reached by the read, which stops 3 residues before it; the germline J gene fills it in. The gene calls are TRBV12-5 and TRBJ2-3; TRBD2 matches at 10 bases. The germline V gene encodes CDR1 LGHNT and CDR2 FRNRAP. This CDR3 has 15 amino acids. CDR3 DNA (partial): TGTGCTAGTGGTTTGTCTCTAGCGGGAGCAGAGACG. This translates into CASGLSLAGAET. The whole CDR3 protein is CASGLSLAGAETQYF.

Points on this clone: The read finishes 3 residues shy of the CDR3 end, and the germline J gene is used to complete it. The chain uses TRBV30 and TRBJ2-4, with a possible D match to TRBD1 (6 bases). The CDR3 loop spans 14 amino acids. Germline CDR1 and CDR2: GTSNPN and SVGIG (reference sequence). Trimming left V 2 bases short and J 5 bases short, with 13 bases between. The DNA read from the CDR3 is TGTGCCTGGAGTCCAGGGGCTTATCAAAACATT. Translated, it gives CAWSPGAYQNI. The full CDR3 is CAWSPGAYQNIQYF.

Of note for this clone: The junction departs from the called germline gene at one end, perhaps through a read error. The sequenced fragment ends 3 residues before the CDR3 boundary, so the rest is inferred from the germline J gene. The identical CDR3 is also encoded by other nucleotide sequences in the sample. The J gene is TRBJ1-3, the V gene TRBV29-1; D perhaps matches TRBD1 (5 bases). Germline lookup yields CDR1 SQVTM and CDR2 ANQGSEA. This CDR3 comprises 15 residues. CDR3 in amino acids: CSVEALGGAGNTIYF. The part of the CDR3 DNA that was read is TGCAGCGTTGAAGCCCTCGGGGGAGCTGGAAACACA.

The CDR3 bases that were read are TGTGCTAGTGGCCCAGGACTAGCGGTACAAGAGACC. It translates to CASGPGLAVQET. The entire CDR3 sequence reads CASGPGLAVQETQYF. The V call is TRBV12-5, the J call TRBJ2-5, with 10 bases identical to TRBD2. The read ends 3 residues shy of where the CDR3 ends; the end is completed using the germline J gene. V gave up 6 bases and J gave up 2 bases; unmatched junction bases: 6. CDR1 and CDR2 (germline): LGHNT, FRNRAP. CDR3 length equals 15 residues.

Note on this clone: The CDR3 end is not reached by the read, which stops 3 residues before it; the germline J gene fills it in. V usage is TRBV5-5 and J usage is TRBJ2-1, with D possibly being TRBD2 (5 bases). The germline gives CDR1 SGHKS, CDR2 YYEKEE (reference sequence). Trimming took 1 base from V and 6 from J, leaving 11 bases between them. The CDR3 is 14 residues long. This chain's CDR3 is CASSLWRSGNEQFF. The CDR3 bases that were read are TGTGCCAGCAGCTTGTGGAGGTCGGGCAATGAG.